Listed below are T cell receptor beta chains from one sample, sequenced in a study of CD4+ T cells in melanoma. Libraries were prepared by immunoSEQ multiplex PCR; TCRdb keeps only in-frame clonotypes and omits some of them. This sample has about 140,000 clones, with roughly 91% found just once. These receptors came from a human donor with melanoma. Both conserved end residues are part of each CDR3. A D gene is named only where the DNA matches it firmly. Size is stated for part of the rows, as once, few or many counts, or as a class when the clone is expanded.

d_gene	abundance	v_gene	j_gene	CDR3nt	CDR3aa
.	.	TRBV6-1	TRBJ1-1	TGTGCCAGCAGTGAAGTTGACGTGAACACTGAAGCTTTCTTT	CASSEVDVNTEAFF
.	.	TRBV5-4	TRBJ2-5	TGTGCCAGCAGCTTGGTGTTGAAAGAGACCCAGTACTTC	CASSLVLKETQYF
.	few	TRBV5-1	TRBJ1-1	TGCGCCAGCAGCCCCTCACAGATGAACACTGAAGCTTTCTTT	CASSPSQMNTEAFF
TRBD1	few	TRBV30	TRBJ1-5	TGTGCCTGGAGTCTGGGACAGGGCCATCAGCCCCAGCATTTT	CAWSLGQGHQPQHF
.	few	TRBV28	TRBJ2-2	TGTGCCAGCAGTTTTATGCGTAGCACCGGGGAGCTGTTTTTT	CASSFMRSTGELFF
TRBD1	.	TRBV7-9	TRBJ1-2	TGTGCCAGCAGCTCTACCGGGACAGGCCCATATGGCTACACCTTC	CASSSTGTGPYGYTF
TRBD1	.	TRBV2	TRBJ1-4	TGTGCCAGCACCGGGACAGGGGTTGGGACTAATGAAAAACTGTTTTTT	CASTGTGVGTNEKLFF
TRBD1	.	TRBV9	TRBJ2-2	TGTGCCAGCAGCGCCCGACAGGGTTGGACCGGGGAGCTGTTTTTT	CASSARQGWTGELFF
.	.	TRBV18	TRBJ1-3	TGTGCCAGCTCACCGCTAACCTCGACGGGACACAGGAGAGCTGGAAACACCATATATTTT	CASSPLTSTGHRRAGNTIYF
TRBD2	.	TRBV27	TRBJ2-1	TGTGCCAGCAGTTTAAGCTTTCTAGCGGGCTACAATGAGCAGTTCTTC	CASSLSFLAGYNEQFF
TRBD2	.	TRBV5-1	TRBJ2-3	TGCGCCAGCAGCTCTGGTAGGGTAGCGGGGGGCACAGATACGCAGTATTTT	CASSSGRVAGGTDTQYF